The clone carrying this TCR beta chain was seen a handful of times. V lost 5 bases, J lost 9 bases, and 8 bases lay in between. Looked up from germline, CDR1 is MNHEY and CDR2 is SMNVEV (reference sequence). The CDR3 runs 12 residues. A lack of ophthalmopathy progression within 18 months defined stable Graves' hyperthyroidism. Patients aged 18 to 65 with hyperthyroidism were newly diagnosed, with duration under 2 months. A roughly 9.3 ml volume of fresh peripheral blood provided the PBMCs. Amplified TCR beta CDR3 regions came from RNA transcripts. An initial round of RT-PCR targeting the TCR CDR3 relied on the HTBI primer set. MiXCR, run by TCRdb on the multiplex PCR reads, gives a single entry per CDR3 protein. Counted here are fewer than 900,000 distinct CDR3 sequences, over 15% occurring once; the ten biggest clones make up around 7.7%. The data were taken from a study of T cells in Graves' hyperthyroidism and ophthalmopathy.

Specimen: blood. This chain connects TRBV27 to TRBJ1-6, with D possibly matching TRBD1 (5 bases). This sequence originates from a man aged 18 to 30 with Graves' hyperthyroidism. CDR3 DNA sequence: TGTGCCAGCAGTACCAGGGCTTCACCCCTCCACTTT. Translating gives CASSTRASPLHF.